This T cell receptor beta chain came from a study of OX40 agonist ivuxolimab in advanced cancers. This clone showed up just a few times. Using immunoSEQ multiplex PCR, the repertoire was profiled, and TCRdb retains in-frame clones only, with some absent. The data show about 38,000 clones, about three quarters seen once. V dropped 10 bases and J dropped 1; count of bases not matched to a gene: 11. The CDR3 loop spans 15 amino acids. Germline V gene lookup returns CDR1 MDHEN and CDR2 SYDVKM. The rearrangement uses TRBV28 and TRBJ2-7; 9 bases match TRBD1. The specimen comprised CD4+ or CD8+ T cells sorted from blood, sampled in a trial of the OX40 agonist ivuxolimab. The clonotype was recovered from an adult with an advanced solid tumor such as melanoma, head and neck, liver or kidney cancer. The CDR3 protein is CAIQQGAGLSYEQYF. The CDR3 coding sequence is TGTGCCATCCAACAGGGGGCAGGGCTATCCTACGAGCAGTACTTC.